The TCR beta chain under discussion was sequenced for a study of T-cell reconstitution after alpha-beta-depleted transplantation in children. Unique molecular identifiers were used in preparing the TCRbeta library. TCRdb re-called the PCR reads through MiXCR, storing one row per CDR3 protein. The data show 490,000 or so distinct CDR3 sequences, with around 12% seen just once and about 5.4% held by the top ten. The CDR3 totals 15 residues. CDR1 is ENHRY and CDR2 is SYGVKD in the germline V gene. With V trimmed by 5 bases and J by 0 bases, 5 bases remained unmatched. The specimen was PBMCs from the stem cell graft donor, collected from the stem cell graft. V is TRBV10-3 and J is TRBJ2-7, with 9 positions matching TRBD2. The clonotype originates from a human donor who donated a stem cell graft to a child with combined immunodeficiency. The CDR3: CAISPTSGSSYEQYF. In nucleotides, the CDR3 is TGTGCCATCAGTCCGACTAGCGGTAGCTCCTACGAGCAGTACTTC.